The 24 T cell receptor beta chains in this list originate from one sample, sequenced in a study of blood T cell repertoires in COVID-19. Sequenced by immunoSEQ multiplex PCR; TCRdb stores in-frame clones only, minus some. The table records about 73,000 clones, 75% to 80% of them present only once. Specimen: peripheral blood. All receptors come from a man in his sixties or seventies with COVID-19, enrolled during active disease.

The J gene is TRBJ2-1, the V gene TRBV5-1; 10 positions agree with TRBD1. There are 19 residues in the CDR3. V shed 7 bases, J shed 4 bases, and the junction held 20 bases outside the gene matches. CDR1 SGHRS and CDR2 YFSETQ come from the germline V gene. This CDR3 reads CASLAGTGALGGHYNEQFF. CDR3 sequence (DNA): TGCGCCAGCCTCGCCGGGACAGGGGCTTTAGGCGGGCATTACAATGAGCAGTTCTTC.

The gene calls are TRBV7-8 and TRBJ1-5; D perhaps matches TRBD1 (6 bases). CDR3 length: 16 amino acids. V was clipped by 2 bases and J by 0 bases, with 11 bases between them. Germline V gene data show CDR1 as SGHVS and CDR2 as FQNEAQ. CDR3: CASSLIGQYSNQPQHF. The DNA for the CDR3 is TGTGCCAGCAGCTTAATCGGACAGTATAGCAATCAGCCCCAGCATTTT.

This chain links TRBV7-2 with TRBJ1-1; 7 positions agree with TRBD1. The CDR3 loop spans 14 amino acids. Germline CDR1 reads SGHTA; CDR2 reads FQGNSA. The V and J ends lost 3 bases and 5 bases, in that order; junction bases with no gene match: 6. CDR3: CASSLDRLRTEAFF. In nucleotides, the CDR3 is TGTGCCAGCAGCTTGGACAGGCTGAGGACTGAAGCTTTCTTT.

This clone appeared a single time. The chain recombines TRBV2 with TRBJ1-5, with a weak D call TRBD1 (6 bases). The CDR3 contains 13 residues. The germline V gene has CDR1 SNHLY and CDR2 FYNNEI. V lost 7 bases and J lost 3, with 10 bases in between. As DNA, the CDR3 is TGTGCCAGCATGGACAGATACAATCAGCCCCAGCATTTT. It encodes CASMDRYNQPQHF.

The rearrangement uses TRBV7-4 and TRBJ2-1; 10 bases are a match to TRBD1. The CDR3 totals 16 residues. Losses at the gene ends were 5 bases for V and 7 bases for J; bases not matched to a gene: 11. Germline loops: CDR1 SGHVT, CDR2 SQSDAQ. CDR3 DNA: TGTGCCAGCAGCCCTCTCGGGACAGGGGATGTTAATGAGCAGTTCTTC. This translates into CASSPLGTGDVNEQFF.

The chain joins TRBV18 to TRBJ2-5; 7 nucleotides agree with TRBD1. V lost 5 bases and J lost 1; bases outside the gene matches: 7. The CDR3 is 15 amino acids. Germline V gene sequence: CDR1 KGHSH, CDR2 LQKENI. CDR3 in DNA: TGTGCCAGCTCATCCGGGACAGCCATCCAAGAGACCCAGTACTTC. Protein product: CASSSGTAIQETQYF.

The CDR3 region is CASANPRQGNYGYTF. The CDR3 bases are TGTGCCAGCGCCAATCCACGACAGGGTAACTATGGCTACACCTTC. The chain employs TRBV27 and TRBJ1-2; 7 bases map to TRBD1. The CDR3 has 15 residues. With 8 bases clipped from V and 1 base from J, the junction kept 10 bases outside the gene matches. Germline values: CDR1 MNHEY, CDR2 SMNVEV (reference sequence).

The rearrangement joins TRBV7-3 to TRBJ2-2, with D tentatively TRBD1 (5 bases). CDR3 length: 16 residues. Germline V CDR1 and CDR2: SGHTA, FQGTGA. V lost 4 bases, J lost 4 bases, and 16 bases lay in between. DNA for the CDR3: TGTGCCAGCAGCTCGGGCTCAGGACATGTCACCGGGGAGCTGTTTTTT. Amino acid sequence: CASSSGSGHVTGELFF.

The chain combines TRBV29-1 with TRBJ2-1; TRBD1 matches 9 bases. Per germline, CDR1 SQVTM and CDR2 ANQGSEA. The CDR3 loop spans 14 amino acids. The junction had 9 bases not matched to a gene; V was cut back by 4 bases and J by 8 bases. The CDR3 sequence: CSVVWGQGLDEQFF. The CDR3 DNA reads TGCAGCGTTGTCTGGGGACAGGGATTGGATGAGCAGTTCTTC.

The chain links TRBV7-9 to TRBJ1-3; possible D gene TRBD1, 6 bases. The CDR3 spans 16 residues. The V gene's germline CDR1 is SEHNR and CDR2 FQNEAQ (reference sequence). V gave up 5 bases and J gave up 0 bases, with 14 bases separating them. The CDR3, as DNA: TGTGCCAGCAGCCCCACAGGGAAGAGCTCTGGAAACACCATATATTTT. Translating it yields CASSPTGKSSGNTIYF.

V usage is TRBV27 and J usage is TRBJ1-3; D is uncertain. Germline V gives CDR1 MNHEY, CDR2 SMNVEV (reference sequence). CDR3 length: 15 residues. Trimming removed 6 bases at V and 5 bases at J, with 17 bases between. The CDR3 spells CASSPAGVGRNTIYF. The DNA for the CDR3 is TGTGCCAGCAGCCCCGCCGGGGTCGGTAGAAACACCATATATTTT.

This clone appeared a single time. V usage is TRBV28 and J usage is TRBJ2-7; 10 nucleotides align to TRBD1. This CDR3 spans 15 amino acids. CDR1 and CDR2 from the germline V gene are MDHEN and SYDVKM. Unmatched junction bases numbered 7, after V lost 2 bases and J lost 6 bases. This CDR3 reads CASSLSWTGGAEQYF. DNA of the CDR3: TGTGCCAGCAGTTTAAGCTGGACAGGGGGAGCCGAGCAGTACTTC.

The V call is TRBV28, the J call TRBJ2-5; 13 nucleotides match TRBD2. The germline CDR1 and CDR2 sequences are MDHEN and SYDVKM. This CDR3 is built from 18 residues. The V and J ends lost 2 bases and 1 base, in that order; junction bases with no gene match: 7. The CDR3 loop is CASSLSLTSGRAQETQYF. The CDR3, as DNA: TGTGCCAGCAGTTTAAGCCTCACTAGCGGGAGGGCCCAAGAGACCCAGTACTTC.

This sequence joins TRBV5-5 and TRBJ2-3; 8 nucleotides align to TRBD2. This CDR3 is 13 amino acids long. V shed 2 bases and J 4 bases; nucleotides not matched to a gene: 0. CDR1 and CDR2 from the germline V gene are SGHKS and YYEKEE (reference sequence). The CDR3 nucleotides are TGTGCCAGCAGCTTAGCGGGAGCAGATACGCAGTATTTT. It codes for CASSLAGADTQYF.

There are a few counts of this clone. The V gene is TRBV19, the J gene TRBJ2-2; 8 positions agree with TRBD2. CDR3 length: 17 amino acids. Germline V gene sequence: CDR1 LNHDA, CDR2 SQIVND (reference sequence). Losses at the gene ends were 0 bases for V and 4 bases for J; bases not matched to a gene: 7. CDR3 amino acids: CASSIDSREVSTGELFF. The CDR3 DNA is TGTGCCAGTAGTATAGACTCGCGGGAGGTGAGCACCGGGGAGCTGTTTTTT.

The gene calls are TRBV5-5 and TRBJ1-1; D possibly corresponds to TRBD1 (5 bases). In germline, CDR1 is SGHKS, CDR2 YYEKEE (reference sequence). Trimming cost V 3 bases and J 0 bases, with 15 bases left between them. The CDR3 contains 16 residues. This chain's CDR3 is CASSSRGGFLNTEAFF. The CDR3 region has the DNA TGTGCCAGCAGCTCGCGGGGGGGTTTCCTGAACACTGAAGCTTTCTTT.

The rearrangement uses TRBV6-4 and TRBJ2-3, with D unclear. The CDR3 has 15 amino acids. Germline V lookup: CDR1 MRHNA, CDR2 SNTAGT. V was pared by 5 bases and J by 1 base, with 13 bases between. CDR3 region: CASSSFGYGTDTQYF. DNA for the CDR3: TGTGCCAGCAGTAGCTTCGGGTACGGCACAGATACGCAGTATTTT.

Only a few counts were recorded for this clone. The chain links TRBV5-5 to TRBJ1-4; the D gene is possibly TRBD1 (5 bases). The CDR3 has 15 residues. Trimming took off 0 bases at V and 6 bases at J, with 12 bases between the two ends. CDR1 and CDR2 (germline): SGHKS, YYEKEE (reference sequence). CDR3 protein: CASSLGSGSYEKLFF. The CDR3 region has the DNA TGTGCCAGCAGCTTGGGGTCAGGGTCTTATGAAAAACTGTTTTTT.

This rearrangement joins TRBV19 to TRBJ1-5; D is unresolved. Trimming removed 6 bases from V and 1 base from J, with 10 bases in between. This CDR3 has 14 residues. CDR1 and CDR2 from the germline V gene are LNHDA and SQIVND (reference sequence). The CDR3 coding sequence is TGTGCCAGTAGGACCGACGGGAGCAATCAGCCCCAGCATTTT. Translating gives CASRTDGSNQPQHF.

CDR3 loop: CASSTGGGNYNEQFF. Written as DNA, the CDR3 is TGTGCCAGCAGCACAGGGGGCGGGAACTACAATGAGCAGTTCTTC. The chain carries TRBV6-5 and TRBJ2-1, with 9 positions matching TRBD1. The CDR3 extends over 15 amino acids. Per the germline V gene, CDR1 is MNHEY and CDR2 is SVGAGI. Unmatched junction bases numbered 6, after V lost 6 bases and J lost 3 bases.

The chain carries TRBV24-1 and TRBJ1-3; TRBD1 matches at 7 bases. The CDR3 runs 18 residues. From germline, CDR1 is KGHDR and CDR2 SFDVKD. V trimming: 0 bases; J trimming: 0 bases; junction bases outside the gene matches: 7. CDR3 in DNA: TGTGCCACCAGTGATTTGAGGACAGGTTTGAGCTCTGGAAACACCATATATTTT. Translating gives CATSDLRTGLSSGNTIYF.

V usage is TRBV19 and J usage is TRBJ2-7, with D unresolved. Trimming took 1 base from V and 3 from J, leaving 7 bases between them. The CDR3 has 13 amino acids. Per germline, CDR1 LNHDA and CDR2 SQIVND (reference sequence). CDR3 protein: CASSIVLRYEQYF. Written as DNA, the CDR3 is TGTGCCAGTAGTATAGTACTTCGCTACGAGCAGTACTTC.

This chain joins TRBV10-3 and TRBJ2-7; tentative D call: TRBD1 (5 bases). Germline lookup yields CDR1 ENHRY and CDR2 SYGVKD. V lost 4 bases, J lost 3 bases, and 13 bases lay in between. CDR3 length equals 14 residues. The CDR3 coding sequence is TGTGCCATCAGTGGCGGCCAGGGCGGCTACGAGCAGTACTTC. This translates into CAISGGQGGYEQYF.

The chain is built from TRBV19 and TRBJ2-5; 11 bases map to TRBD2. The V segment lost 10 bases and the J segment 4 bases; nucleotides outside the gene matches: 8. CDR1 is LNHDA and CDR2 is SQIVND in the germline V gene (reference sequence). CDR3 length: 14 residues. The CDR3 spells CATLAGGGGETQYF. Written as DNA, the CDR3 is TGTGCCACCCTAGCGGGGGGCGGGGGAGAGACCCAGTACTTC.